The TCR beta chain described here comes from a study of OX40 agonist ivuxolimab in advanced cancers. Study-wide points: Low normalized clonal expansion also occurred in some nonresponding patients. CD8+ T cells showed, on average, more clonal expansion than CD4+ cells. Not determined was the antigen specificity of the expanded peripheral T cells.

Remarks on this clone: Its antigen is undetermined.

Libraries were prepared by immunoSEQ multiplex PCR; TCRdb keeps only in-frame clonotypes and omits some of them. The table includes about 70,000 clones, about 89% detected once. This TCR came from an adult with an advanced solid tumor such as melanoma, head and neck, liver or kidney cancer. Source: CD4+ or CD8+ T cells sorted from blood, taken in a trial of the OX40 agonist ivuxolimab.

CDR3 DNA sequence: TGTGCCAGCAGAAAGGAATTTAATTCACCCCTCCACTTT. Translating gives CASRKEFNSPLHF. The chain recombines TRBV6-1 with TRBJ1-6; D not certain. This CDR3 comprises 13 residues. V gave up 6 bases and J gave up 6 bases, with 9 bases separating them. Germline CDR1 is MNHNS and CDR2 is SASEGT.